This T cell receptor beta chain was identified during a study of early T cells in non-severe SARS-CoV-2 infection. Unique molecular identifiers were affixed to single, distinct cDNA molecules. In TCRdb, the 5' RACE reads were re-called with MiXCR into one record per CDR3 protein. The data hold tens of thousands of distinct CDR3 sequences, with roughly 6.2% observed a single time. This clonotype was observed a handful of times. CDR3 length: 15 amino acids. Germline V gives CDR1 DFQATT, CDR2 SNEGSKA (reference sequence). V lost 5 bases and J lost 7, with 18 bases in between. Material for sequencing was whole blood. The origin of this receptor is an adult who was a healthcare worker with PCR-confirmed SARS-CoV-2 infection or an uninfected control (not recorded which). The chain is built from TRBV20-1 and TRBJ1-6; D remains ambiguous. As DNA, the CDR3 is TGCAGTGCTGTTCCCCGGGGAAATATAAATTCACCCCTCCACTTT. Translating it yields CSAVPRGNINSPLHF.